Below, 9 T cell receptor beta chains from the same sample are listed, as sequenced in a study of T cell repertoires and HLA-DP antigens. For these receptors, no antigen is known. Profiling relied on immunoSEQ multiplex PCR, and the TCRdb table lists in-frame clones only, not all of them. The table includes 55,000 to 80,000 clones, around 80% detected once. The material sequenced was CD4+ T cells from PBMCs. The receptors were gathered from a man aged 60 to 75 in good health and CMV-seronegative.

V gene TRBV9 combines with J gene TRBJ1-1; TRBD1 matches 9 bases. CDR1 and CDR2 (germline): SGDLS, YYNGEE. The V and J ends lost 4 bases and 1 base, in that order; junction bases with no gene match: 5. This CDR3 is built from 15 residues. CDR3 residues: CASSPGQGRNTEAFF. The CDR3 nucleotides are TGTGCCAGCAGCCCTGGACAGGGGCGGAACACTGAAGCTTTCTTT.

J is TRBJ2-2 and V is TRBV7-2; D might be TRBD1 or TRBD2, each matching 7 bases. This CDR3 has 18 residues. The germline V gene encodes CDR1 SGHTA and CDR2 FQGNSA. Trimming shortened V by 2 bases and J by 5 bases, and 21 bases separated the two germline ends. CDR3 residues: CASSLRFDRAGDTGELFF. DNA for the CDR3: TGTGCCAGCAGCTTACGATTCGACAGGGCGGGAGATACCGGGGAGCTGTTTTTT.

This sequence joins TRBV7-2 and TRBJ1-3; a possible D gene is TRBD1 (6 bases). V lost 2 bases and J 2 bases, leaving 13 bases between the germline ends. Germline V lookup: CDR1 SGHTA, CDR2 FQGNSA. The CDR3 length is 16 residues. CDR3 loop: CASSLNWGLAGNTIYF. CDR3 nucleotide sequence: TGTGCCAGCAGCTTAAATTGGGGGCTGGCTGGAAACACCATATATTTT.

The V gene is TRBV27, the J gene TRBJ2-3; 7 nucleotides match TRBD2. Germline values: CDR1 MNHEY, CDR2 SMNVEV (reference sequence). V lost 5 bases and J lost 1; bases outside the gene matches: 9. The CDR3 loop spans 16 amino acids. The DNA of the CDR3 is TGTGCCAGCAGTCCCCTGCCTAGCGGCCGCACAGATACGCAGTATTTT. This encodes CASSPLPSGRTDTQYF.

The V and J genes are TRBV14 and TRBJ2-2; D is perhaps TRBD2 (6 bases). The CDR3 sequence is 15 residues long. Germline V gene sequence: CDR1 SGHDN, CDR2 FVKESK. Trimming shortened V by 1 base and J by 7 bases, and 13 bases separated the two germline ends. The CDR3 nucleotides are TGTGCCAGCAGCCAAGGAAGGATTAGCGGCGGGGAGCTGTTTTTT. Translated: CASSQGRISGGELFF.

V gene TRBV7-2 combines with J gene TRBJ2-5; D is ambiguous. This CDR3 comprises 12 residues. Per the germline V gene, CDR1 is SGHTA and CDR2 is FQGNSA. With 5 bases removed from V and 4 bases from J, the gap between germline ends came to 8 bases. As DNA, the CDR3 is TGTGCCAGCAGCCCGGGTCGAGAGACCCAGTACTTC. Protein sequence: CASSPGRETQYF.

This clone has a single count. The chain uses TRBV18 and TRBJ1-5; the D is unclear. The V and J ends lost 1 base and 4 bases respectively, with 5 bases between them. CDR1 is KGHSH and CDR2 is LQKENI in the germline V gene. CDR3 length: 13 amino acids. This CDR3 reads CASSPQSNQPQHF. CDR3 nucleotide sequence: TGTGCCAGCTCACCACAGAGTAATCAGCCCCAGCATTTT. The full variable domain, completed using reference TRBV18 and TRBJ1-5, is NAGVMQNPRHLVRRRGQEARLRCSPMKGHSHVYWYRQLPEEGLKFMVYLQKENIIDESGMPKERFSAEFPKEGPSILRIQQVVRGDSAAYFCASSPQSNQPQHFGDGTRLSIL.

V is TRBV18 and J is TRBJ1-2; D ambiguous. Germline V gene data show CDR1 as KGHSH and CDR2 as LQKENI. This CDR3 has 14 residues. Trimming removed 2 bases from V and 2 bases from J, with 9 bases in between. The CDR3 here is CASSPRKDNYGYTF. The CDR3, as DNA: TGTGCCAGCTCACCAAGGAAGGACAACTATGGCTACACCTTC.

V gene TRBV7-2 combines with J gene TRBJ2-5; 8 bases align to TRBD2. Germline assignment: CDR1 SGHTA and CDR2 FQGNSA. The CDR3 sequence is 16 residues long. Trimming took 2 bases from V and 1 from J; bases not matched to a gene: 6. The CDR3 sequence is CASSLSGLAVQETQYF. The CDR3 DNA reads as TGTGCCAGCAGCTTATCTGGACTAGCAGTCCAAGAGACCCAGTACTTC.